These T cell receptor beta chains were read from a single sample in a study of T cell repertoires in cytomegalovirus infection. TCRdb used MiXCR to reprocess the reads, holding one entry per CDR3 protein. The sample gives a few hundred thousand distinct CDR3 sequences, around a tenth of which show up once; around 4.5% is in the top ten. The sequenced material came from PBMCs. The receptors derive from a human donor in good health (CMV status not recorded). Some clones in this sample may be carry-over from other donors' samples. CDR3s include the opening cysteine and the closing phenylalanine or tryptophan. A D gene is named only where the DNA matches it firmly. Only some rows state a clone size, as once, few, many or a class for expanded clones.

clone_size	v_call	d_call	j_call	cdr3_aa	cdr3_nt
few	TRBV6-2/TRBV6-3	NA	TRBJ1-5	CASRDYKSSNQPQHF	TGTGCCAGCAGGGACTACAAATCTAGCAATCAGCCCCAGCATTTT
few	TRBV12-3/TRBV12-4	NA	TRBJ2-1	CASSEGQKNNEQFF	TGTGCCAGCAGTGAAGGACAAAAAAACAATGAGCAGTTCTTC
many	TRBV4-2	NA	TRBJ2-2	CASSQSGRGLILYGELFF	TGTGCCAGCAGCCAAAGCGGCCGGGGCCTCATCCTTTACGGGGAGCTGTTTTTT
few	TRBV9	TRBD1	TRBJ1-2	CASSVEDRGVWGYTF	TGTGCCAGCAGCGTAGAGGACAGGGGCGTTTGGGGCTACACCTTC
many	TRBV4-2	NA	TRBJ2-7	CASSQDRSSYEQYF	TGTGCCAGCAGCCAAGACCGCTCCTCCTACGAGCAGTACTTC
many	TRBV28	NA	TRBJ2-3	CASRVLAPSTDTQYF	TGTGCCAGCAGGGTTCTAGCCCCTAGCACAGATACGCAGTATTTT
NA	TRBV5-4	NA	TRBJ2-2	CASSPDSLGTGELFF	TGTGCCAGCAGCCCGGACAGTCTAGGGACCGGGGAGCTGTTTTTT
many	TRBV7-2	TRBD1	TRBJ1-2	CASSLGPTGGPAYGYTF	TGTGCCAGCAGCTTAGGGCCCACAGGGGGCCCCGCCTATGGCTACACCTTC
NA	TRBV12-3/TRBV12-4	TRBD1	TRBJ1-5	CASRTGQEVAIGNQPQHF	TGTGCCAGCAGAACCGGACAGGAGGTGGCAATTGGCAATCAGCCCCAGCATTTT
NA	TRBV27	NA	TRBJ2-2	CASSLGGDTGELFF	TGTGCCAGCAGTTTAGGGGGAGACACCGGGGAGCTGTTTTTT
many	TRBV7-2	TRBD1	TRBJ2-3	CASSTLGGQGGFLATDTQYF	TGTGCCAGCAGCACCCTCGGGGGACAGGGTGGATTCCTAGCCACAGATACGCAGTATTTT
many	TRBV27	NA	TRBJ2-2	CASSGDGARTGELFF	TGTGCCAGCAGCGGGGACGGAGCCCGCACCGGGGAGCTGTTTTTT